The next 20 T cell receptor beta chains were all read from a single sample in a study of sequential checkpoint blockade in melanoma (dated by TCRdb to the late 2010s). What the treatment or condition label conveys for this sample: randomized to nivolumab then ipilimumab (arm A) or the reverse (arm B). Libraries were constructed by the immunoSEQ multiplex PCR assay. TCRdb re-hosts the immuneACCESS table, in-frame sequences only. Its copies lack some clones; in the studies checked, an unresolved V gene accounts for under half of them, and the cause for the rest is not known. In all, the sample holds under 40,000 clones, and about 88% of those were seen once. The top ten clones comprise more than 20% of the sample. The material sequenced was CD8+ T cells sorted from blood (inferred from file names), taken from a patient given nivolumab and ipilimumab in sequence. The receptors derive from a human donor with melanoma.

The chain employs TRBV4-1 and TRBJ2-7; 10 nucleotides agree with TRBD1. Germline assignment: CDR1 MGHRA and CDR2 YSYEKL. CDR3 size: 15 residues. The CDR3 nucleotides read TGCCCCACCAGCCCTGGACAGGGGGAAGGGTACGAGCAGTACTTC. The encoded protein is CPTSPGQGEGYEQYF.

The J gene is TRBJ2-4, the V gene TRBV7-2, with D maybe TRBD2 (6 bases). Trimming left V 6 bases short and J 3 bases short, with 18 bases between. Germline CDR1 SGHTA, CDR2 FQGNSA. This CDR3 comprises 16 residues. The CDR3 loop is CASRNGGPVGKNIQYF. CDR3 nucleotides: TGTGCCAGCAGAAACGGAGGGCCCGTCGGCAAAAACATTCAGTACTTC.

The rearrangement joins TRBV5-1 to TRBJ1-2; D perhaps matches TRBD1 (5 bases). Between the trimmed V and J ends, which lost 6 bases and 0 bases, there was a span of 15 bases. Germline V gene lookup returns CDR1 SGHRS and CDR2 YFSETQ. The CDR3 has 15 amino acids. The CDR3: CASKKSPTANYGYTF. DNA for the CDR3: TGCGCCAGCAAAAAATCGCCGACAGCTAACTATGGCTACACCTTC.

The chain has TRBV7-2 and TRBJ2-1, with 10 bases aligning to TRBD1. Trimming at V came to 1 base and at J to 8 bases, leaving 8 bases not matched to a gene. Per the germline V gene, CDR1 is SGHTA and CDR2 is FQGNSA. The CDR3 is 16 residues long. The CDR3 sequence: CASSLGTPGTGDEQFF. CDR3 bases: TGTGCCAGCAGCTTAGGTACCCCCGGGACAGGGGATGAGCAGTTCTTC.

The J gene is TRBJ1-1, the V gene TRBV29-1, with D maybe TRBD1 (6 bases). CDR1 and CDR2 from the germline V gene are SQVTM and ANQGSEA. The CDR3 length is 14 residues. V was pared by 2 bases and J by 1 base, with 11 bases between. CDR3 amino acids: CSVEPQDRNTEAFF. The CDR3 DNA follows: TGCAGCGTTGAACCTCAGGACAGGAACACTGAAGCTTTCTTT. Together with reference TRBV29-1 and TRBJ1-1, the CDR3 gives the full variable domain: SAVISQKPSRDICQRGTSLTIQCQVDSQVTMMFWYRQQPGQSLTLIATANQGSEATYESGFVIDKFPISRPNLTFSTLTVSNMSPEDSSIYLCSVEPQDRNTEAFFGQGTRLTVV.

This clone was detected a few times. The chain combines TRBV4-3 with TRBJ2-2, with 8 bases that match TRBD2. V lost 1 base and J lost 0; bases outside the gene matches: 10. The CDR3 has 19 amino acids. Per germline, CDR1 LGHNA and CDR2 YSLEER. CDR3 sequence: CASSQGRGGSSANTGELFF. DNA for the CDR3: TGCGCCAGCAGCCAAGGCCGGGGGGGAAGCAGTGCGAACACCGGGGAGCTGTTTTTT.

This rearrangement joins TRBV2 to TRBJ1-1; no clear D gene. The V end was cut by 3 bases, the J end by 0 bases, with 8 bases between. The CDR3 covers 14 residues. Germline CDR1 reads SNHLY; CDR2 reads FYNNEI. The CDR3 sequence is CASSDLGLNTEAFF. For the CDR3, the DNA is TGTGCCAGCAGTGATCTGGGCTTGAACACTGAAGCTTTCTTT.

This chain connects TRBV19 to TRBJ2-7, with D unclear. Trimming pared 4 bases from V and 0 bases from J, leaving 10 bases between. Germline lookup yields CDR1 LNHDA and CDR2 SQIVND (reference sequence). This CDR3 has 14 amino acids. CDR3 sequence: CASSNGFSSYEQYF. CDR3 DNA sequence: TGTGCCAGTAGTAACGGGTTTTCCTCCTACGAGCAGTACTTC.

The chain combines TRBV10-1 with TRBJ2-7; 7 nucleotides align to TRBD1. This CDR3 spans 13 amino acids. With V trimmed by 3 bases and J by 3 bases, 2 bases remained unmatched. The germline V gene encodes CDR1 WNHNN and CDR2 SYGVQD (reference sequence). This CDR3 is CASSDGTDYEQYF. The CDR3 DNA follows: TGCGCCAGCAGTGACGGGACAGACTACGAGCAGTACTTC.

V usage is TRBV18 and J usage is TRBJ2-7; 8 bases match TRBD2. CDR3 size: 19 residues. Per germline, CDR1 KGHSH and CDR2 LQKENI. The V segment lost 3 bases and the J segment 2 bases; nucleotides outside the gene matches: 18. The CDR3 DNA follows: TGTGCCAGCTCACCCCCGGGGGGGACTCTAAATCAGTACGCCTACGAGCAGTACTTC. Its protein product is CASSPPGGTLNQYAYEQYF.

V usage is TRBV11-2 and J usage is TRBJ2-3; 14 bases are shared with TRBD2. The V and J ends lost 5 bases and 10 bases, in that order; junction bases with no gene match: 8. The CDR3 contains 15 residues. The germline V gene encodes CDR1 SGHAT and CDR2 FQNNGV. This chain's CDR3 is CASSQRGLAGAAQYF. The CDR3, as DNA: TGTGCCAGCAGCCAGAGGGGACTAGCGGGAGCGGCGCAGTATTTT. The full variable domain, rest sourced from reference TRBV11-2 and TRBJ2-3, is EAGVAQSPRYKIIEKRQSVAFWCNPISGHATLYWYQQILGQGPKLLIQFQNNGVVDDSQLPKDRFSAERLKGVDSTLKIQPAKLEDSAVYLCASSQRGLAGAAQYFGPGTRLTVL.

The chain combines TRBV5-8 with TRBJ2-5; D is possibly TRBD2 (5 bases). Germline CDR1 SGHTS, CDR2 YDEGEE. V was clipped by 0 bases and J by 5 bases, with 14 bases between them. The CDR3 is 15 amino acids. This CDR3 is CASSLGLAWTETQYF. Written as DNA, the CDR3 is TGTGCCAGCAGCTTGGGTCTAGCATGGACCGAGACCCAGTACTTC. The full variable domain, its missing parts supplied by reference TRBV5-8 and TRBJ2-5, is EAGVTQSPTHLIKTRGQQATLRCSPISGHTSVYWYQQALGLGLQFLLWYDEGEERNRGNFPPRFSGRQFPNYSSELNVNALELEDSALYLCASSLGLAWTETQYFGPGTRLLVL.

This sequence joins TRBV27 and TRBJ2-3; 7 nucleotides match TRBD2. V was clipped by 5 bases and J by 1 base; unmatched bases: 9. Germline V lookup: CDR1 MNHEY, CDR2 SMNVEV (reference sequence). This CDR3 has 16 amino acids. The DNA for the CDR3 is TGTGCCAGCAGTCGCCGGGGGAGCGGGGGCACAGATACGCAGTATTTT. Residues: CASSRRGSGGTDTQYF.

This clone showed up just a few times. V gene TRBV5-6 combines with J gene TRBJ1-4; D unresolved. Germline CDR1 and CDR2: SGHDT and YYEEEE. The V end was cut by 2 bases, the J end by 7 bases, with 15 bases between. There are 15 residues in the CDR3. The CDR3 spells CASSFREPIFEKLFF. The CDR3 DNA reads as TGTGCCAGCAGCTTCCGGGAGCCTATATTTGAAAAACTGTTTTTT.

The chain employs TRBV4-3 and TRBJ2-7; D perhaps matches TRBD2 (6 bases). The CDR3 has 15 amino acids. The germline V gene encodes CDR1 LGHNA and CDR2 YSLEER. Trimming took 1 base from V and 0 from J, leaving 10 bases between them. The CDR3 is CASSQVFSGSYEQYF. In DNA form, the CDR3 reads TGCGCCAGCAGCCAAGTTTTTAGCGGCTCCTACGAGCAGTACTTC.

This clone was observed a single time. The chain combines TRBV16 with TRBJ1-1; 7 nucleotides align to TRBD1. Germline V gene data show CDR1 as KGHSY and CDR2 as FQNENV. The CDR3 extends over 13 amino acids. After removal of 0 bases from V and 7 bases from J, the junction contained 2 bases not matched to a gene. The CDR3 loop is CASSQSRQGEAFF. The DNA for the CDR3 is TGTGCCAGCAGCCAATCCAGACAGGGTGAAGCTTTCTTT. The variable domain in full, completed from reference TRBV16 and TRBJ1-1, reads GEEVAQTPKHLVRGEGQKAKLYCAPIKGHSYVFWYQQVLKNEFKFLISFQNENVFDETGMPKERFSAKCLPNSPCSLEIQATKLEDSAVYFCASSQSRQGEAFFGQGTRLTVV.

The CDR3 DNA reads TGCGCCAGCAGCCAAGAGGGGGGCGGGGGAGCGGAGACCCAGTACTTC. Translating gives CASSQEGGGGAETQYF. The J gene is TRBJ2-5, the V gene TRBV4-3; tentative D call: TRBD2 (7 bases). The V end was cut by 0 bases, the J end by 5 bases, with 16 bases between. This CDR3 has 16 amino acids. Germline CDR1 and CDR2: LGHNA and YSLEER.

The V and J genes are TRBV27 and TRBJ1-1; tentative D call: TRBD1 (6 bases). The CDR3 extends over 13 amino acids. Trimming stripped 5 bases from V and 6 bases from J, with 13 bases between. CDR1 and CDR2 (germline): MNHEY, SMNVEV (reference sequence). In DNA, the CDR3 is TGTGCCAGCAGTATCCTAGGGGGGGCTGAAGCTTTCTTT. The encoded protein is CASSILGGAEAFF.

V and J are TRBV2 and TRBJ2-2, with 8 bases lining up with TRBD2. Germline trimming cut 2 bases from V and 7 bases from J; bases unmatched to any gene: 15. The CDR3 runs to 18 residues. CDR1 is SNHLY and CDR2 is FYNNEI in the germline V gene. The CDR3 DNA is TGTGCCAGCAGTGAAAGGGGTAGCGGGACCCTTTATCTCGGGGAGCTGTTTTTT. This gives the protein CASSERGSGTLYLGELFF.

This sequence joins TRBV19 and TRBJ1-5; D is ambiguous. The V end lost 5 bases, the J end lost 4 bases, and 9 bases lay between the germline ends. The CDR3 is made up of 13 amino acids. The germline V gene has CDR1 LNHDA and CDR2 SQIVND (reference sequence). CDR3 sequence reads: CASSVTENQPQHF. CDR3 in DNA: TGTGCCAGTAGTGTAACAGAAAATCAGCCCCAGCATTTT.